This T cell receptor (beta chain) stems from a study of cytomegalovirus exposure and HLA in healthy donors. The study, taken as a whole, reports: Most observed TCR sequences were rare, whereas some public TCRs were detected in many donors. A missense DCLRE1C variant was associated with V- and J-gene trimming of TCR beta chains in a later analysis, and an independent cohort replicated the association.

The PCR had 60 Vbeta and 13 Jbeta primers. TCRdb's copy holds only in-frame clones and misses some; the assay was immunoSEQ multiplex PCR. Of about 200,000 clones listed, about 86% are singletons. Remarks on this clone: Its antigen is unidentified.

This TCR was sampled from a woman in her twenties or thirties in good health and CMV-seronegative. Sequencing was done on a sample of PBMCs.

CDR3 sequence (DNA): TGTGCCAGCAGTCCCCTCCAGGGGGTGAATCAGCCCCAGCATTTT. This encodes CASSPLQGVNQPQHF. This chain connects TRBV27 to TRBJ1-5; 7 nucleotides line up with TRBD1. V dropped 5 bases and J dropped 4; count of bases not matched to a gene: 8. Germline-derived CDR1 and CDR2 are MNHEY and SMNVEV (reference sequence). The CDR3 covers 15 residues.